The rows below give T cell receptor beta chains drawn from one sample of a study of cytomegalovirus exposure and HLA in healthy donors. Sequencing used immunoSEQ multiplex PCR; TCRdb keeps in-frame clones, though not all of them. The sample has roughly 190,000 clones, 80% seen once. The sample taken for sequencing was PBMCs. Receptors were obtained from a man in his forties in good health and CMV-seropositive. Each CDR3 is given with its conserved first and last residue. Fields, in order: J gene, clone size, V gene, D gene, CDR3 DNA, CDR3 protein. A D gene is named only where the DNA matches it firmly. The size of a clone is reported for some rows only, either as once, few or many, or as a class for expanded clones.

J gene: TRBJ1-4; clone size: NA; V gene: TRBV7-2; D gene: NA; CDR3 DNA: TGTGCCAGCAGCCCCCGGACAGCCACTAATGAAAAACTGTTTTTT; CDR3 protein: CASSPRTATNEKLFF
J gene: TRBJ1-4; clone size: NA; V gene: TRBV19; D gene: NA; CDR3 DNA: TGTGCCAGTAGTATACCAGGGCGGAATGAAAAACTGTTTTTT; CDR3 protein: CASSIPGRNEKLFF
J gene: TRBJ2-3; clone size: NA; V gene: TRBV6-4; D gene: NA; CDR3 DNA: TGTGCCAGCAGTGACTCGAGAGGCCGGGGGCAGTATTTT; CDR3 protein: CASSDSRGRGQYF
J gene: TRBJ2-5; clone size: NA; V gene: TRBV13; D gene: NA; CDR3 DNA: TGTGCCAGCAGATCTATGGGTCGGGACATCCAAGAGACCCAGTACTTC; CDR3 protein: CASRSMGRDIQETQYF
J gene: TRBJ2-2; clone size: NA; V gene: TRBV30; D gene: NA; CDR3 DNA: TGTGCCTGGAGTCCCCGCGGTGGAGGGAGGATCACCGGGGAGCTGTTTTTT; CDR3 protein: CAWSPRGGGRITGELFF
J gene: TRBJ2-2; clone size: NA; V gene: TRBV15; D gene: NA; CDR3 DNA: TGTGCCACCAGCGTACAGGAGGGACGAGCCGGGGAGCTGTTTTTT; CDR3 protein: CATSVQEGRAGELFF
J gene: TRBJ2-6; clone size: NA; V gene: TRBV23-1; D gene: NA; CDR3 DNA: TGCGCCAGCAGTCCGATCTGGAGTTCTGGGGCCAACGTCCTGACTTTC; CDR3 protein: CASSPIWSSGANVLTF
J gene: TRBJ1-1; clone size: once; V gene: TRBV6-1; D gene: NA; CDR3 DNA: TGTGCCAGCAGTGAATTCCAGTTTGAAGCTTTCTTT; CDR3 protein: CASSEFQFEAFF
J gene: TRBJ2-7; clone size: NA; V gene: TRBV5-4; D gene: TRBD1; CDR3 DNA: TGTGCCAGCAGAGCCGGGACAGGGGATTTCTACGAGCAGTACTTC; CDR3 protein: CASRAGTGDFYEQYF
J gene: TRBJ2-2; clone size: NA; V gene: TRBV7-9; D gene: TRBD2; CDR3 DNA: TGTGCCAGCAGCCCGAGGCTAGCGGGATACACCGGGGAGCTGTTTTTT; CDR3 protein: CASSPRLAGYTGELFF
J gene: TRBJ1-5; clone size: NA; V gene: TRBV7-9; D gene: NA; CDR3 DNA: TGTTCCAGCAGCAGTTCTCTACAGGTCAGCAATCAGCCCCAGCATTTT; CDR3 protein: CSSSSSLQVSNQPQHF
J gene: TRBJ2-3; clone size: NA; V gene: TRBV11-2; D gene: NA; CDR3 DNA: TGTGCCAGCAGCCCCCGCGTGATGGGCGGGAATACGCAGTATTTT; CDR3 protein: CASSPRVMGGNTQYF